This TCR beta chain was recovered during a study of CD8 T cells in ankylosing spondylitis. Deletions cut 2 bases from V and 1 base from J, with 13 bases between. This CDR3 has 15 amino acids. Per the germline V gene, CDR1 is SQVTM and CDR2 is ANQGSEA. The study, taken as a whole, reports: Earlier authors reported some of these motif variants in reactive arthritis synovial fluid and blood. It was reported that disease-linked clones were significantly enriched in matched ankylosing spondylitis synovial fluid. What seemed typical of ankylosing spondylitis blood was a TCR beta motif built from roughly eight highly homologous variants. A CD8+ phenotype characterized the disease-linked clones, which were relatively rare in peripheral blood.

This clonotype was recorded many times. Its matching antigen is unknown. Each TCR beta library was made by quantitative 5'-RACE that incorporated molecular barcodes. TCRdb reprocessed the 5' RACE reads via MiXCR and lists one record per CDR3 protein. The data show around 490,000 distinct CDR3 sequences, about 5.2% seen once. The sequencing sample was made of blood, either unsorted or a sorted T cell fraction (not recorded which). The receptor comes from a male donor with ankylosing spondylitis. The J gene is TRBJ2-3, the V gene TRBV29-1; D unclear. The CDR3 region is CSVEFRPSGTDTQYF. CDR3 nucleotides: TGCAGCGTTGAATTCCGACCATCTGGCACAGATACGCAGTATTTT.